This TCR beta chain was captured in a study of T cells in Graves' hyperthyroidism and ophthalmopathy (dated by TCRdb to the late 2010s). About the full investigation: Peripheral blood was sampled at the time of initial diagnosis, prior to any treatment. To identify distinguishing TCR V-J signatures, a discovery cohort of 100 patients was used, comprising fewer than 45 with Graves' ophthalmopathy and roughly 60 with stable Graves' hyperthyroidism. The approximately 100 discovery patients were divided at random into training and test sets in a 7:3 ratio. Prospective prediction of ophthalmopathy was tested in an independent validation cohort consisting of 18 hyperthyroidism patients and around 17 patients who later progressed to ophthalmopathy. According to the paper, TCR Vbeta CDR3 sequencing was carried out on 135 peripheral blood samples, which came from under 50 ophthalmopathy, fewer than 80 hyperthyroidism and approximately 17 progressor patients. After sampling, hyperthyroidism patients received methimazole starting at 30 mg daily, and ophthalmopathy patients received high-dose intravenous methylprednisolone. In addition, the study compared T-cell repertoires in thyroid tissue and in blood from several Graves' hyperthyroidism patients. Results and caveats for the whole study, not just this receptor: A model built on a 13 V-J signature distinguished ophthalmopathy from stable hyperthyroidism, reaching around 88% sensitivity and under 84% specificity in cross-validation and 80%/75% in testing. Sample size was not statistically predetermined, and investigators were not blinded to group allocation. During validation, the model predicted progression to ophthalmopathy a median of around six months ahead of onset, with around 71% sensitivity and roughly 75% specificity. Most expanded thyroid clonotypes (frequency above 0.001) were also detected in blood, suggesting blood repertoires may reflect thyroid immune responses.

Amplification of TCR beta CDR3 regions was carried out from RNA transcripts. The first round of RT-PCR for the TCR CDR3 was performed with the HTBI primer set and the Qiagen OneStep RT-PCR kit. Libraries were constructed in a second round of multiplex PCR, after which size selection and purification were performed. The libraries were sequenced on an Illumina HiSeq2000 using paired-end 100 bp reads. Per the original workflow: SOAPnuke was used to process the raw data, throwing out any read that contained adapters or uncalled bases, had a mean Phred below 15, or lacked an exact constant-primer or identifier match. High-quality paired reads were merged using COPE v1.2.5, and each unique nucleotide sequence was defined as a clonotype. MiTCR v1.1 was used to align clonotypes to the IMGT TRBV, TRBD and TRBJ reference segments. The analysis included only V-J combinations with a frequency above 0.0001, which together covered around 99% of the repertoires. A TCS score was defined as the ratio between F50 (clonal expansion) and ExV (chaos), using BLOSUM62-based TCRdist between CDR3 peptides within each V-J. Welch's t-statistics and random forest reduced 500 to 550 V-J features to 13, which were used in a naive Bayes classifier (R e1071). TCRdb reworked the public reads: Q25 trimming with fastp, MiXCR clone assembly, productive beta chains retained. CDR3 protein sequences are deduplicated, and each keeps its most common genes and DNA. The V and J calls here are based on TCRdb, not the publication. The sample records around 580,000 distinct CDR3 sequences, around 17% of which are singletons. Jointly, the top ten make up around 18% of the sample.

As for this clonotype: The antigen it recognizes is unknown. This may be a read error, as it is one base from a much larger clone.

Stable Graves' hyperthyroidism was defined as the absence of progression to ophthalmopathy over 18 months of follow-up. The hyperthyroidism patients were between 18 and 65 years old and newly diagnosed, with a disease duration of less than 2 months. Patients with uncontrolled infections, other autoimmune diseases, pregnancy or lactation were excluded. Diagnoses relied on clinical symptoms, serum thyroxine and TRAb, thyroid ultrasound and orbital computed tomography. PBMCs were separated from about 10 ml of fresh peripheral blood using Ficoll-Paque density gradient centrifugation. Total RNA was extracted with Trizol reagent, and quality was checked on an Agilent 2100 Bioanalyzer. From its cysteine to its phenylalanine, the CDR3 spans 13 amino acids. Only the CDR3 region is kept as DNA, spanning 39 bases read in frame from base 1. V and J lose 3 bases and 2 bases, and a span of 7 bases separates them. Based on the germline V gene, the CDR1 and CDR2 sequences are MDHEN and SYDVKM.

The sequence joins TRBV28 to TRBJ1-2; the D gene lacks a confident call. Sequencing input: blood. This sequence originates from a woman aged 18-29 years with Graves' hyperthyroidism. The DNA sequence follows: TGTGCCAGCAGTTTGTGGCAGAACTATGGCTACACCTTC. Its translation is CASSLWQNYGYTF.